Below are 19 T cell receptor beta chains sequenced from a single sample in a study of patients and donors after allogeneic stem cell transplantation. TCRdb recomputed calls from the RT-PCR reads with MiXCR, one row per CDR3 protein. The table includes approximately 430,000 distinct CDR3 sequences, around 15% detected once. Material for sequencing was blood, either unsorted or a sorted T cell fraction (not recorded which). The receptors derive from a human donor who was either an allogeneic HSCT recipient or a stem cell or donor lymphocyte infusion donor (not recorded which). It is not recorded whose cells these are; they may come from a transplant donor.

V gene TRBV24-1 combines with J gene TRBJ2-3, with 10 bases identical to TRBD1. The CDR3 extends over 15 amino acids. Unmatched junction bases numbered 5, after V lost 4 bases and J lost 5 bases. Germline V gene sequence: CDR1 KGHDR, CDR2 SFDVKD. The CDR3 sequence is CATSEWGQGQDTQYF. In DNA, the CDR3 is TGTGCCACCAGTGAGTGGGGACAGGGGCAAGATACGCAGTATTTT.

This clonotype was observed at least ten times. The chain has TRBV20-1 and TRBJ2-7, with D maybe TRBD1 (5 bases). The CDR3 is 12 residues long. Germline lookup yields CDR1 DFQATT and CDR2 SNEGSKA (reference sequence). V was clipped by 5 bases and J by 2 bases, with 10 bases between them. DNA of the CDR3: TGCAGTGCTCAGGGTACCCCCTACGAGCAGTACTTC. It translates to CSAQGTPYEQYF.

This clonotype appeared a single time. The chain links TRBV3-1 to TRBJ2-1; D ambiguous. Germline CDR1 LGHDT, CDR2 YNNKEL (reference sequence). V lost 0 bases, J lost 9 bases, and 24 bases lay in between. The CDR3 has 18 residues. Here the CDR3 reads CASSQDNRFLQRMGEQFF. For the CDR3, the DNA is TGTGCCAGCAGCCAAGATAATCGGTTTTTGCAACGGATGGGTGAGCAGTTCTTC.

Many counts were recorded for this clonotype. V gene TRBV9 combines with J gene TRBJ2-7; D not certain. The V gene lost 0 bases and the J gene lost 1 base, with 8 bases spanning the gap. CDR1 and CDR2 from the germline V gene are SGDLS and YYNGEE. This CDR3 has 14 amino acids. CDR3 bases: TGTGCCAGCAGCGTAGGCGGAAAGTCCTACGAGCAGTACTTC. It is translated as CASSVGGKSYEQYF.

This clonotype was seen ten or more times. The gene calls are TRBV5-5 and TRBJ1-2; D is ambiguous. The CDR3 has 15 amino acids. Germline V gene data show CDR1 as SGHKS and CDR2 as YYEKEE (reference sequence). Trimming removed 1 base from V and 4 bases from J, with 14 bases in between. CDR3 protein: CASSLRVAASYGYTF. Here the CDR3 DNA reads TGTGCCAGCAGCTTGAGAGTGGCCGCTAGCTATGGCTACACCTTC.

J is TRBJ2-7 and V is TRBV5-6; 12 bases are a match to TRBD2. V dropped 4 bases and J dropped 3; count of bases not matched to a gene: 5. Per germline, CDR1 SGHDT and CDR2 YYEEEE. The CDR3 runs to 15 residues. CDR3 sequence: CASSGGTSGFYEQYF. The CDR3 DNA reads as TGTGCCAGCAGCGGCGGGACTAGCGGGTTCTACGAGCAGTACTTC.

This clonotype was seen a few times. The chain joins TRBV10-3 to TRBJ2-7; D is unresolved. CDR1 ENHRY and CDR2 SYGVKD come from the germline V gene. The CDR3 runs to 15 residues. The germline V and J ends were trimmed by 0 bases and 5 bases, with 14 bases remaining between them. The CDR3 DNA follows: TGTGCCATCAGTGAGTCGAGAGGCCGAGGTCACGAGCAGTACTTC. Amino acid sequence: CAISESRGRGHEQYF.

This chain joins TRBV11-2 and TRBJ1-4; D not resolved. Per the germline V gene, CDR1 is SGHAT and CDR2 is FQNNGV. The CDR3 loop spans 16 amino acids. The V end was cut by 4 bases, the J end by 0 bases, with 12 bases between. The CDR3 DNA reads as TGTGCCAGCAGCTCATGGGAATCTCCAACTAATGAAAAACTGTTTTTT. It is translated as CASSSWESPTNEKLFF.

This clonotype was picked up one time. The chain combines TRBV20-1 with TRBJ2-1; D is unresolved. The CDR3 is 14 amino acids. V gave up 6 bases and J gave up 1 base, with 13 bases separating them. CDR1 is DFQATT and CDR2 is SNEGSKA in the germline V gene (reference sequence). The CDR3, as DNA: TGCAGTGCAGAGGAATTGGTGTCCTACAATGAGCAGTTCTTC. It yields the protein CSAEELVSYNEQFF.

The chain combines TRBV9 with TRBJ2-7; no reliable D call. The CDR3 is 15 amino acids. V lost 0 bases, J lost 5 bases, and 15 bases lay in between. Per the germline V gene, CDR1 is SGDLS and CDR2 is YYNGEE. CDR3 amino acids: CASSVDSLSGHEQYF. In DNA, the CDR3 is TGTGCCAGCAGCGTAGACTCCCTCTCCGGCCACGAGCAGTACTTC. The full variable domain, with the rest looked up from reference TRBV9 and TRBJ2-7, is DSGVTQTPKHLITATGQRVTLRCSPRSGDLSVYWYQQSLDQGLQFLIQYYNGEERAKGNILERFSAQQFPDLHSELNLSSLELGDSALYFCASSVDSLSGHEQYFGPGTRLTVT.

The chain recombines TRBV6-2 or TRBV6-3 with TRBJ2-5; D unclear. Germline CDR1 and CDR2: MNHEY and SVGEGT. V was trimmed by 6 bases and J by 5 bases, leaving 19 bases between them. The length of the CDR3 is 15 residues. Here the CDR3 reads CASSWTELATETQYF. DNA for the CDR3: TGTGCCAGCAGCTGGACGGAGCTTGCGACGGAGACCCAGTACTTC.

This rearrangement joins TRBV25-1 to TRBJ2-7, with a weak D call TRBD2 (6 bases). The V end lost 6 bases, the J end lost 4 bases, and 22 bases lay between the germline ends. The CDR3 covers 16 residues. Germline V gives CDR1 MGHDK, CDR2 SYGVNS. CDR3 coding DNA: TGTGCCAGCAGGCCCGGGGGTCGGGAGTCCCTGTACGAGCAGTACTTC. This gives the protein CASRPGGRESLYEQYF.

Only a few counts were recorded for this clonotype. The J gene is TRBJ2-7, the V gene TRBV20-1, with TRBD1 matching 9 bases. The CDR3 covers 15 residues. The germline V gene has CDR1 DFQATT and CDR2 SNEGSKA (reference sequence). The junction had 11 bases not matched to a gene; V was cut back by 0 bases and J by 8 bases. This CDR3 reads CSAREFGTGYSKQYF. The CDR3, as DNA: TGCAGTGCTAGAGAATTCGGGACAGGGTATAGCAAGCAGTACTTC.

The table lists this clonotype with a few counts. The rearrangement links TRBV6-1 to TRBJ2-1; D assignment may be TRBD1 or TRBD2 (5 bases each). Germline CDR1 and CDR2: MNHNS and SASEGT. The germline V and J ends were trimmed by 5 bases and 1 base, with 15 bases remaining between them. CDR3 length equals 16 residues. DNA of the CDR3: TGTGCCAGCAGTAGAACCGGGACGGGGTCCTACAATGAGCAGTTCTTC. Translation: CASSRTGTGSYNEQFF.

This clonotype was found a few times. The V and J genes are TRBV25-1 and TRBJ1-6; D might be TRBD1 (5 bases). V was pared by 6 bases and J by 1 base, with 10 bases between. CDR1 is MGHDK, CDR2 SYGVNS, per germline. The CDR3 covers 15 residues. CDR3 sequence: CASSGGLSYNSPLHF. CDR3 in DNA: TGTGCCAGCAGCGGGGGGTTGTCCTATAATTCACCCCTCCACTTT.

The chain carries TRBV20-1 and TRBJ2-7; perhaps TRBD1 as D (5 bases). The V end was cut by 6 bases, the J end by 7 bases, with 19 bases between. The germline V gene has CDR1 DFQATT and CDR2 SNEGSKA (reference sequence). The CDR3 spans 13 residues. The CDR3 DNA reads TGCAGTGCGGTTTACCCCAGGGTAGGGGAGCAGTACTTC. The encoded protein is CSAVYPRVGEQYF.

V and J are TRBV7-6 and TRBJ2-3, with 8 bases aligning to TRBD2. After removal of 1 base from V and 7 bases from J, the junction contained 7 bases not matched to a gene. Per germline, CDR1 SGHVS and CDR2 FNYEAQ. The length of the CDR3 is 15 residues. The CDR3 DNA follows: TGTGCCAGCAGCTTAGGTCGGGGGGGCCCCTATACGCAGTATTTT. This codes for CASSLGRGGPYTQYF.

The table lists this clonotype with a few counts. This rearrangement joins TRBV19 to TRBJ2-7, with 9 bases aligning to TRBD1. V shed 4 bases and J 4 bases; nucleotides not matched to a gene: 8. This CDR3 has 15 amino acids. Germline-derived CDR1 and CDR2 are LNHDA and SQIVND (reference sequence). DNA for the CDR3: TGTGCCAGTAGTAATCCGGGACAGGGTTTTTACGAGCAGTACTTC. As protein: CASSNPGQGFYEQYF.

This clonotype came up many times. The genes are TRBV29-1 and TRBJ1-2; D is unresolved. This CDR3 spans 13 amino acids. V was clipped by 3 bases and J by 2 bases, with 10 bases between them. The germline CDR1 and CDR2 sequences are SQVTM and ANQGSEA. The CDR3 loop is CSVDMAENYGYTF. The CDR3 DNA reads TGCAGCGTTGATATGGCAGAAAACTATGGCTACACCTTC.